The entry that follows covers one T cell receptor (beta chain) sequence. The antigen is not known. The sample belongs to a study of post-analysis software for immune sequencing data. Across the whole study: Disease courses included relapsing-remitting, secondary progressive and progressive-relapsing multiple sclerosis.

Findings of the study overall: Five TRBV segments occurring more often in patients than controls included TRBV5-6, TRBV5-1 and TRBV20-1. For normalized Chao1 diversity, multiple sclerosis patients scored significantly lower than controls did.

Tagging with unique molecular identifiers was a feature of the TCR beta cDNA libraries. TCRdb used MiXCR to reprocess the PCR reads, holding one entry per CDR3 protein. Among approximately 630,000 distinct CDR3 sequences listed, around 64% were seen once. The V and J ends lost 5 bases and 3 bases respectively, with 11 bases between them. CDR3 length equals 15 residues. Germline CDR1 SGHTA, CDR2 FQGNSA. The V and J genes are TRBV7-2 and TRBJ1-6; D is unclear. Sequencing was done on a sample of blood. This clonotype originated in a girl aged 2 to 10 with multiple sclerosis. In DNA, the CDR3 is TGTGCCAGCAGCCTACAACAGCTCTATAATTCACCCCTCCACTTT. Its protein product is CASSLQQLYNSPLHF.